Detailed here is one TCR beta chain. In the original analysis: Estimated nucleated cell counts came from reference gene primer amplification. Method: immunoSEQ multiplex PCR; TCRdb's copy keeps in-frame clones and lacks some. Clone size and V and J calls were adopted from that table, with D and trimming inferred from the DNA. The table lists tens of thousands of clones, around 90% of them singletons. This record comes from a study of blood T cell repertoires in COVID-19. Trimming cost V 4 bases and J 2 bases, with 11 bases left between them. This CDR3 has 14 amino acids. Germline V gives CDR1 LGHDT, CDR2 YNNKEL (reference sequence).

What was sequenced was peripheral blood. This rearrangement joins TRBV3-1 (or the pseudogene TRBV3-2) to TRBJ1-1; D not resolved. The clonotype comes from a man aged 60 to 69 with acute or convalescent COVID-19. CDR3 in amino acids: CASSLYIRNTEAFF. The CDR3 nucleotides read TGTGCCAGCAGCCTTTACATCCGTAACACTGAAGCTTTCTTT.